This T cell receptor (beta chain) came from a study of blood T cells in healthy people across ages. Overall study results and limits: TCR beta diversity, measured per million T cells, fell in a roughly linear way with age.

A few counts support this clonotype. Its specificity is unknown. CDR1 is LGHNA and CDR2 is YNFKEQ in the germline V gene. Trimming removed 0 bases from V and 5 bases from J; junction bases left unmatched: 13. The CDR3 contains 19 residues. Sample-barcoded 5' priming and a J-beta primer mix drove a second PCR of roughly 6 to 12 cycles. TCRdb fed the 5' RACE reads into MiXCR, producing one record per CDR3 protein. The repertoire holds about 1 million distinct CDR3 sequences, with roughly 24% as singletons. This same sample was also part of a study on T cells of mothers and their children. In that study: At a rate of approximately 1.5 ug per 15 ul, cDNA synthesis received all of the extracted RNA.

The sequence derives from a girl aged 2 to 9 in good health. The sequenced sample consisted of blood. The rearrangement links TRBV4-2 to TRBJ2-5; TRBD2 matches at 12 bases. The CDR3 loop reads CASSQEPPGLAGGWETQYF. The CDR3 DNA follows: TGTGCCAGCAGCCAAGAGCCTCCGGGACTAGCGGGCGGTTGGGAGACCCAGTACTTC.